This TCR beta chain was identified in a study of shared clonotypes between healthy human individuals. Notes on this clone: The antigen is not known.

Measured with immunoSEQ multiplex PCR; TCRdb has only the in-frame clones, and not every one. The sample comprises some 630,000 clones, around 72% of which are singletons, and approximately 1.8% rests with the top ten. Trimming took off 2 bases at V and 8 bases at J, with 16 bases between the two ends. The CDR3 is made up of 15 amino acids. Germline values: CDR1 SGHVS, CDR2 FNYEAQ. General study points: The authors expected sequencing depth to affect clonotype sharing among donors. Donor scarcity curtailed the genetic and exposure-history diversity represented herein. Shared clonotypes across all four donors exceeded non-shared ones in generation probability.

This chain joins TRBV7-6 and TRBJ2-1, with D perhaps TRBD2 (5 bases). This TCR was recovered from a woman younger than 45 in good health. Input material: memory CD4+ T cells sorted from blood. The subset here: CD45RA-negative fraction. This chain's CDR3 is CASSLLGRKEDEQFF. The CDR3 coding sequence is TGTGCCAGCAGCTTACTGGGCCGTAAGGAGGATGAGCAGTTCTTC.